Presented here are 23 T cell receptor beta chains from one specimen sequenced in a study of sequential checkpoint blockade in melanoma. Repertoires were generated with immunoSEQ multiplex PCR, while TCRdb's copy carries only in-frame clones and drops some. The sample consists of around 18,000 clones, 65% to 85% of them appearing once. This sample's treatment: randomized to nivolumab then ipilimumab (arm A) or the reverse (arm B). Sequences were derived from CD8+ T cells sorted from blood (inferred from file names), sampled from a patient given nivolumab and ipilimumab in sequence. The receptor set was obtained from a human donor with melanoma.

The table lists this clone with a few counts. CDR3 in DNA: TGTGCCAGCAGCCCTAGCGGGGGGGCCCAAGAGACCCAGTACTTC. It encodes CASSPSGGAQETQYF. This chain connects TRBV2 to TRBJ2-5; 12 nucleotides agree with TRBD2. Trimming removed 6 bases from V and 1 base from J; junction bases left unmatched: 3. The CDR3 length is 15 residues. Looked up from germline, CDR1 is SNHLY and CDR2 is FYNNEI.

The chain is built from TRBV10-2 and TRBJ2-7; 7 bases match TRBD1. J gave up 7 bases and V 3 bases, and 9 bases lay outside the gene matches. This CDR3 spans 14 amino acids. Germline V CDR1 and CDR2: WSHSY, SAAADI. CDR3 region: CASSDSQGLNEQYF. CDR3 coding DNA: TGCGCCAGCAGTGACTCACAGGGGTTGAATGAGCAGTACTTC.

The V and J genes are TRBV6-6 and TRBJ1-4; 7 bases are shared with TRBD1. The junction had 2 bases not matched to a gene; V was cut back by 5 bases and J by 8 bases. Germline V gene sequence: CDR1 MNHNY, CDR2 SVGAGI (reference sequence). The CDR3 spans 12 residues. The CDR3 is CASSEGAEKLFF. DNA of the CDR3: TGTGCCAGCAGTGAGGGGGCCGAAAAACTGTTTTTT.

The genes are TRBV6-5 and TRBJ1-2; D ambiguous. With 4 bases removed from V and 4 bases from J, the gap between germline ends came to 10 bases. Germline loops: CDR1 MNHEY, CDR2 SVGAGI. The CDR3 contains 13 residues. CDR3 loop: CASSSGSPYGYTF. The CDR3 nucleotides are TGTGCCAGCAGTTCCGGGAGCCCCTATGGCTACACCTTC.

This sequence joins TRBV19 and TRBJ2-3; 10 positions agree with TRBD1. J lost 3 bases, V lost 5 bases, and 5 bases had no gene match. Germline V CDR1 and CDR2: LNHDA, SQIVND (reference sequence). This CDR3 contains 15 residues. Here the CDR3 DNA reads TGTGCCAGTAGTCCCGGGGACAGGGGAACAGATACGCAGTATTTT. This codes for CASSPGDRGTDTQYF.

The V call is TRBV2, the J call TRBJ1-1, with D hard to call. Germline CDR1 reads SNHLY; CDR2 reads FYNNEI. CDR3 size: 15 residues. The V and J ends lost 5 bases and 0 bases respectively, with 13 bases between them. The CDR3 region is CASSLLTAMNTEAFF. CDR3 coding DNA: TGTGCCAGCAGTCTCTTAACAGCTATGAACACTGAAGCTTTCTTT. Complete variable domain (other parts from reference TRBV2 and TRBJ1-1): EPEVTQTPSHQVTQMGQEVILRCVPISNHLYFYWYRQILGQKVEFLVSFYNNEISEKSEIFDDQFSVERPDGSNFTLKIRSTKLEDSAMYFCASSLLTAMNTEAFFGQGTRLTVV.

V usage is TRBV11-2 and J usage is TRBJ2-7, with TRBD1 identical over 9 bases. V was pared by 5 bases and J by 5 bases, with 4 bases of the junction left unmatched. The V gene's germline CDR1 is SGHAT and CDR2 FQNNGV. There are 13 residues in the CDR3. CDR3 amino acids: CASSLRQGDEQYF. The CDR3 region has the DNA TGTGCCAGCAGCCTTAGACAGGGGGACGAGCAGTACTTC.

The chain joins TRBV7-8 to TRBJ1-1, with a weak D call TRBD1 (6 bases). Trimming cost V 5 bases and J 4 bases, with 11 bases left between them. Germline V gene lookup returns CDR1 SGHVS and CDR2 FQNEAQ. The CDR3 length is 13 residues. The CDR3 sequence is CASSKQGGTEAFF. The DNA for the CDR3 is TGTGCCAGCAGCAAACAAGGGGGCACTGAAGCTTTCTTT.

Within the sample, this clone is medium-sized. V usage is TRBV1 and J usage is TRBJ1-2; TRBD1, as called in the table, went unchecked against the DNA. TRBV1 corresponds to a pseudogene. The length of the CDR3 is 16 residues. The DNA of the CDR3 is TGCACCAGCAGTCAAGATCGGGACAGACCTAACTATGGCTACACCTTC. This sequence encodes CTSSQDRDRPNYGYTF.

V usage is TRBV9 and J usage is TRBJ1-3; D gene unclear. V lost 1 base and J 0 bases, leaving 5 bases between the germline ends. CDR3 size: 14 residues. The germline V gene has CDR1 SGDLS and CDR2 YYNGEE. The CDR3: CASSVRVSGNTIYF. The CDR3 coding sequence is TGTGCCAGCAGCGTACGGGTCTCTGGAAACACCATATATTTT.

There are a few counts of this clone. The chain links TRBV29-1 to TRBJ1-2, with TRBD1 identical over 9 bases. The CDR3 has 13 amino acids. In germline, CDR1 is SQVTM, CDR2 ANQGSEA. Trimming took 7 bases from V and 7 from J; bases not matched to a gene: 10. The CDR3, as DNA: TGCAGCGAACAGGGGGCCCTTGGGGGTGGCTACACCTTC. This codes for CSEQGALGGGYTF. The full variable domain, rest sourced from reference TRBV29-1 and TRBJ1-2, is SAVISQKPSRDICQRGTSLTIQCQVDSQVTMMFWYRQQPGQSLTLIATANQGSEATYESGFVIDKFPISRPNLTFSTLTVSNMSPEDSSIYLCSEQGALGGGYTFGSGTRLTVV.

V usage is TRBV4-2 and J usage is TRBJ1-4, with 7 bases lining up with TRBD1. Per germline, CDR1 LGHNA and CDR2 YNFKEQ. V lost 1 base, J lost 6 bases, and 2 bases stayed unmatched. The CDR3 is 14 residues long. The DNA for the CDR3 is TGTGCCAGCAGCCAAGGAACAGGGGATGAAAAACTGTTTTTT. Translating it yields CASSQGTGDEKLFF.

The V gene is TRBV4-3, the J gene TRBJ2-5, with a possible D match to TRBD2 (5 bases). The CDR3 runs to 16 residues. Germline-derived CDR1 and CDR2 are LGHNA and YSLEER. V was clipped by 4 bases and J by 2 bases, with 17 bases between them. The CDR3 DNA sequence: TGCGCCAGCAGCCCGATTGGTGGAGGATTTCAAGAGACCCAGTACTTC. Its protein product is CASSPIGGGFQETQYF.

Only a few counts were recorded for this clone. This rearrangement joins TRBV4-2 to TRBJ1-1; D is undetermined. Trimming took off 3 bases at V and 1 base at J, with 6 bases between the two ends. Germline V gives CDR1 LGHNA, CDR2 YNFKEQ. This CDR3 is 13 amino acids long. CDR3 region: CASSQGSNTEAFF. CDR3 in DNA: TGTGCCAGCAGCCAGGGCTCGAACACTGAAGCTTTCTTT.

The chain combines TRBV6-5 with TRBJ1-1; D possibly corresponds to TRBD1 (6 bases). Germline CDR1 reads MNHEY; CDR2 reads SVGAGI. This CDR3 spans 15 amino acids. The V gene lost 7 bases and the J gene lost 2 bases, with 17 bases spanning the gap. CDR3 DNA sequence: TGTGCCAGCACCCTCTCGGGGGGGCCAAACACTGAAGCTTTCTTT. This codes for CASTLSGGPNTEAFF.

The rearrangement links TRBV27 to TRBJ2-1; 10 positions agree with TRBD1. Germline CDR1 MNHEY, CDR2 SMNVEV (reference sequence). V lost 7 bases, J lost 9 bases, and 12 bases stayed unmatched. This CDR3 comprises 15 residues. This CDR3 reads CASNHPRTGGGEQFF. The CDR3, as DNA: TGTGCCAGCAACCATCCGAGGACAGGGGGAGGTGAGCAGTTCTTC.

V usage is TRBV11-1 and J usage is TRBJ2-5; D perhaps matches TRBD1 (6 bases). With 2 bases removed from V and 5 bases from J, the gap between germline ends came to 24 bases. Germline V CDR1 and CDR2: SGHAT, FQDESV (reference sequence). The CDR3 runs to 18 residues. CDR3 residues: CASSLLGDVMGARETQYF. Written as DNA, the CDR3 is TGTGCCAGCAGCTTATTGGGGGATGTGATGGGGGCCAGGGAGACCCAGTACTTC.

This clone is classed as medium-sized. V gene TRBV7-2 combines with J gene TRBJ2-1; D unresolved. This CDR3 has 10 residues. From germline, CDR1 is SGHTA and CDR2 FQGNSA. Trimming left V 5 bases short and J 7 bases short, with 3 bases between. As DNA, the CDR3 is TGTGCCAGCAGCCAAAATGAGCAGTTCTTC. Its protein product is CASSQNEQFF.

The J gene is TRBJ2-7, the V gene TRBV5-1, with 11 bases matching TRBD1. J was trimmed by 3 bases and V by 0 bases; bases with no gene match: 5. CDR1 and CDR2 from the germline V gene are SGHRS and YFSETQ. This CDR3 is 16 amino acids long. The DNA for the CDR3 is TGCGCCAGCAGCTTGGGCGGGACAGGGGGGAGCTACGAGCAGTACTTC. Its protein product is CASSLGGTGGSYEQYF.

DNA for the CDR3: TGTGCCAGCAGTTACGGACAGGGGTACACTGAAGCTTTCTTT. This gives the protein CASSYGQGYTEAFF. The rearrangement links TRBV27 to TRBJ1-1; 9 bases map to TRBD1. The V segment lost 4 bases and the J segment 3 bases; nucleotides outside the gene matches: 3. Germline V gives CDR1 MNHEY, CDR2 SMNVEV (reference sequence). The CDR3 is made up of 14 amino acids.

CDR3 sequence: CASSLVAGAGYEQFF. Here the CDR3 DNA reads TGTGCCAGCAGCTTAGTAGCGGGAGCAGGCTATGAGCAGTTCTTC. The chain has TRBV7-2 and TRBJ2-1; 9 bases fit TRBD2. Germline V gene sequence: CDR1 SGHTA, CDR2 FQGNSA. V shed 1 base, J shed 8 bases, and the junction held 6 bases outside the gene matches. This CDR3 spans 15 amino acids.

V and J are TRBV25-1 and TRBJ2-2; D ambiguous. This CDR3 spans 18 amino acids. Germline V gene lookup returns CDR1 MGHDK and CDR2 SYGVNS. With 4 bases removed from V and 1 base from J, the gap between germline ends came to 19 bases. The DNA for the CDR3 is TGTGCCAGCAGTGGAGGATTCCTATCGGGTCTGAACACCGGGGAGCTGTTTTTT. Encoded protein: CASSGGFLSGLNTGELFF. Supplemented by reference TRBV25-1 and TRBJ2-2, the full variable domain reads EADIYQTPRYLVIGTGKKITLECSQTMGHDKMYWYQQDPGMELHLIHYSYGVNSTEKGDLSSESTVSRIRTEHFPLTLESARPSHTSQYLCASSGGFLSGLNTGELFFGEGSRLTVL.

The V call is TRBV5-1, the J call TRBJ2-1; weak D call: TRBD1 (6 bases). V was shortened by 4 bases and J by 8 bases, with 16 bases between the two germline ends. Germline CDR1 reads SGHRS; CDR2 reads YFSETQ. CDR3 length equals 14 residues. CDR3 bases: TGCGCCAGCAGCCTCCGGGACAAAGCCTATGAGCAGTTCTTC. Its protein product is CASSLRDKAYEQFF.